The 9 T cell receptor beta chains below were found in one sample sequenced in a study of molecular identifiers for immune sequencing clone quantification. TCRdb passed the PCR reads through MiXCR, listing each CDR3 protein once. This table has 550,000 to 750,000 distinct CDR3 sequences, less than 20% appearing once. Sequencing was carried out using naive CD8+ T cells from blood, with Jurkat cell RNA spiked in. The subset denotes: FACS-sorted CD8+CD4-CCR7+CD45RA+ naive T cells. The receptors shown here come from a human donor in good health. Some libraries in this study had Jurkat cell RNA spiked in.

Many counts were recorded for this clonotype. The V and J genes are TRBV20-1 and TRBJ1-2, with D perhaps TRBD1 (6 bases). This CDR3 is built from 13 residues. Trimming took off 7 bases at V and 1 base at J, with 13 bases between the two ends. CDR1 DFQATT and CDR2 SNEGSKA come from the germline V gene (reference sequence). The CDR3 DNA reads as TGCAGTGTACCGGACAGTCATAACTATGGCTACACCTTC. It yields the protein CSVPDSHNYGYTF.

This clonotype was seen at least ten times. The V gene is TRBV6-5, the J gene TRBJ1-4, with 8 bases lining up with TRBD1. V shed 8 bases, J shed 8 bases, and the junction held 7 bases outside the gene matches. The CDR3 sequence is 13 residues long. Germline-derived CDR1 and CDR2 are MNHEY and SVGAGI. The chain's CDR3 is CASVDRDGEKLFF. The CDR3 nucleotides are TGTGCCAGCGTGGACAGGGACGGAGAAAAACTGTTTTTT.

This clonotype was found many times. V and J are TRBV27 and TRBJ1-3; D gene ambiguous. Deletions cut 5 bases from V and 0 bases from J, with 14 bases between. The CDR3 is 16 residues long. Germline V CDR1 and CDR2: MNHEY, SMNVEV (reference sequence). CDR3 DNA sequence: TGTGCCAGCAGTCCCCTAACCGGCCTCTCTGGAAACACCATATATTTT. It codes for CASSPLTGLSGNTIYF.

The table lists this clonotype with many counts. This chain links TRBV3-1 with TRBJ2-7, with D unclear. The CDR3 is made up of 15 amino acids. Trimming pared 0 bases from V and 4 bases from J, leaving 13 bases between. Germline CDR1 LGHDT, CDR2 YNNKEL (reference sequence). The CDR3 DNA is TGTGCCAGCAGCCAAGATAGTGGGCCCGTATACGAGCAGTACTTC. This codes for CASSQDSGPVYEQYF.

This clonotype has more than one count but fewer than ten. This chain links TRBV6-4 with TRBJ2-2, with 12 bases lining up with TRBD2. The CDR3 sequence is 15 residues long. Germline V gives CDR1 MRHNA, CDR2 SNTAGT. The junction had 9 bases not matched to a gene; V was cut back by 9 bases and J by 7 bases. The CDR3 protein is CASPLAGGRHGELFF. The CDR3 DNA sequence: TGTGCCAGTCCCCTAGCGGGGGGGCGCCACGGGGAGCTGTTTTTT.

On this clonotype itself: A clone one base away is much larger, so this may be a read error. The chain uses TRBV19 and TRBJ1-6; D remains ambiguous. The CDR3 is 13 amino acids. The germline CDR1 and CDR2 sequences are LNHDA and SQIVND (reference sequence). CDR3 DNA sequence: TGTGCCAGTAGTATGAGCGCGGGCTCACCCCCCCACTTT. Residues: CASSMSAGSPPHF.

This clonotype has ten or more counts. This sequence joins TRBV29-1 and TRBJ2-7; D call uncertain. The CDR3 totals 12 residues. From germline, CDR1 is SQVTM and CDR2 ANQGSEA. Trimming removed 0 bases from V and 6 bases from J, with 9 bases in between. DNA for the CDR3: TGCAGCGTTGAAGATCTCTTTCGCGAGCAGTACTTC. Translation gives CSVEDLFREQYF.

About this clonotype: A read error is possible here, since a much larger clone lies one base away. The V and J genes are TRBV6-5 and TRBJ2-3; D might be TRBD2 (5 bases). Germline CDR1 MNHEY, CDR2 SVGAGI. The CDR3 loop spans 15 amino acids. CDR3 coding DNA: TGTGCCAACAGTTATGGGGTCGGGGGCACAGATACGCAGTATTTT. Amino acid sequence: CANSYGVGGTDTQYF.

As for this clonotype: One junction end does not reproduce the germline sequence, and a read error may be involved. The chain links TRBV30 to TRBJ2-5; D not resolved. The germline CDR1 and CDR2 sequences are GTSNPN and SVGIG (reference sequence). The length of the CDR3 is 11 residues. The CDR3 nucleotides are TGTGCCTGGAGTATCCAAGGGACCCAGTACTTC. Residues: CAWSIQGTQYF.